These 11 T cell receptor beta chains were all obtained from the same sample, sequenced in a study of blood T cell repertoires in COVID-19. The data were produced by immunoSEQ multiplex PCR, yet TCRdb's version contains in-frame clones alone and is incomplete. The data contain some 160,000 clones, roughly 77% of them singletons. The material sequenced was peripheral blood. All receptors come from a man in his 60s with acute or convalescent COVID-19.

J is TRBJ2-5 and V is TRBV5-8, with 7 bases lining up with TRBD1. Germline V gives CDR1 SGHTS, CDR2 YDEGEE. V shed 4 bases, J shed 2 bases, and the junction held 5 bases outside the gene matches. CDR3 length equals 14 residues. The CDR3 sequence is CASSQQGRQETQYF. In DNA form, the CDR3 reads TGTGCCAGCAGCCAACAGGGGCGGCAAGAGACCCAGTACTTC.

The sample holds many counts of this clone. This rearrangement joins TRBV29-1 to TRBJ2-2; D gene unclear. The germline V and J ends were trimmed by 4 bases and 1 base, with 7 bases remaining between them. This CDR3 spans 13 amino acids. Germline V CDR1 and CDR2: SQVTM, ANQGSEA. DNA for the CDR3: TGCAGCGTTGTCAGGCAGAACACCGGGGAGCTGTTTTTT. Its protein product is CSVVRQNTGELFF.

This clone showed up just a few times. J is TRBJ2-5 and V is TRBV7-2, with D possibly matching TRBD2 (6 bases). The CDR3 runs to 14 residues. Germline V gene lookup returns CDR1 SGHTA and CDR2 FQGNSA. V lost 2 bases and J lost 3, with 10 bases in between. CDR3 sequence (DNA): TGTGCCAGCAGCTTAAACGGGAGAAAAGAGACCCAGTACTTC. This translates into CASSLNGRKETQYF.

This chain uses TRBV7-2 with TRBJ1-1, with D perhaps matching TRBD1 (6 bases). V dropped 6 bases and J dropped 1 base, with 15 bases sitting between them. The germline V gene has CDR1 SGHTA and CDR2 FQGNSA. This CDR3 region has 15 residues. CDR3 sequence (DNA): TGTGCCAGCAGAGCGAACAGGGATGGGAACACTGAAGCTTTCTTT. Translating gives CASRANRDGNTEAFF.

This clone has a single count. The CDR3 protein is CASSSSGQGAHEQYF. CDR3 nucleotides: TGTGCCAGCAGTTCCTCGGGACAGGGGGCCCACGAGCAGTACTTC. The chain has TRBV28 and TRBJ2-7; TRBD1 agrees at 12 bases. The CDR3 totals 15 residues. Germline V gene lookup returns CDR1 MDHEN and CDR2 SYDVKM. Losses at the gene ends were 4 bases for V and 5 bases for J; bases not matched to a gene: 6.

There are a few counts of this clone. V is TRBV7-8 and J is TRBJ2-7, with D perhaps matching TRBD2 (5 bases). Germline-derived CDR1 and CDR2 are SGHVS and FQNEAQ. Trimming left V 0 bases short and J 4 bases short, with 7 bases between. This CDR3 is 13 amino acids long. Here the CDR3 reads CASSLATGYEQYF. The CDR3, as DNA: TGTGCCAGCAGCTTAGCTACGGGGTACGAGCAGTACTTC.

CDR3 residues: CASGWRAYEQYF. CDR3 DNA: TGTGCCAGCGGGTGGCGGGCCTACGAGCAGTACTTC. This chain links TRBV2 with TRBJ2-7; D is possibly TRBD2 (5 bases). CDR1 SNHLY and CDR2 FYNNEI come from the germline V gene. The CDR3 extends over 12 amino acids. V was cut by 8 bases and J by 2 bases, with 10 bases left in between.

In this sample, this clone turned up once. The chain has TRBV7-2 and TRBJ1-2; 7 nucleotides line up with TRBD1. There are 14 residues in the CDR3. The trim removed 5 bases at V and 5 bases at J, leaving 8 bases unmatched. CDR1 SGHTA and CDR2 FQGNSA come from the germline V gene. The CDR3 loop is CASSRRQGEYGYTF. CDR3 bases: TGTGCCAGCAGCCGTCGACAGGGCGAATATGGCTACACCTTC.

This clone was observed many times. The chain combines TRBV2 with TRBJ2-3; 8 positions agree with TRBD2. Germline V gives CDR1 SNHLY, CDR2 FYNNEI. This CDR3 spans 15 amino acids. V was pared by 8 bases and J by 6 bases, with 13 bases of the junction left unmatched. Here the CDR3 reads CASAPGLALLDTQYF. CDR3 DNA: TGTGCCAGCGCCCCAGGACTAGCTTTGTTGGATACGCAGTATTTT.

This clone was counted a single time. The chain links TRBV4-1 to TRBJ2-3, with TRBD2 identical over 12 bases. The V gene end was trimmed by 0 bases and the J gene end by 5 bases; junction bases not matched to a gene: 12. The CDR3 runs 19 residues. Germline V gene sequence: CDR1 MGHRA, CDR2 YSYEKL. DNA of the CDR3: TGCGCCAGCAGCCAAGATCCGCGGACTAGCGGGATGGCTGGAGATACGCAGTATTTT. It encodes CASSQDPRTSGMAGDTQYF.

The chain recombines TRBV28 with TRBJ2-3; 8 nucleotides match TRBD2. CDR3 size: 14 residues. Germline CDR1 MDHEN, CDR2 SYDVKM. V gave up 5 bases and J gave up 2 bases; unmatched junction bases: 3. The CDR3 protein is CASSLGLATDTQYF. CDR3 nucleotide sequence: TGTGCCAGCAGTCTAGGACTAGCCACAGATACGCAGTATTTT.